This T cell receptor beta chain was sequenced in a study of blood T cell repertoires in COVID-19. Only in-frame clones appear in the TCRdb table, and some are missing; sequencing was by immunoSEQ multiplex PCR. The sample lists about 95,000 clones, roughly four fifths occurring once. V was shortened by 1 base and J by 0 bases, with 10 bases between the two germline ends. This CDR3 has 16 residues. The V gene's germline CDR1 is SGHVS and CDR2 FNYEAQ. The sequenced sample was peripheral blood. The genes are TRBV7-6 and TRBJ1-3; D gene ambiguous. The source of this sequence is a human donor in a cohort sampled during active COVID-19. CDR3 region: CASSLGPLNSGNTIYF. Here the CDR3 DNA reads TGTGCCAGCAGCTTAGGTCCACTTAACTCTGGAAACACCATATATTTT. Full variable domain (remainder filled in from reference TRBV7-6 and TRBJ1-3): GAGVSQSPRYKVTKRGQDVALRCDPISGHVSLYWYRQALGQGPEFLTYFNYEAQQDKSGLPNDRFSAERPEGSISTLTIQRTEQRDSAMYRCASSLGPLNSGNTIYFGEGSWLTVV.